This T cell receptor beta chain was identified in a study of a mutant IDH1 vaccine in newly diagnosed glioma. Looking at the study overall: Patients had received radiotherapy, temozolomide, or both previously, most receiving both.

Sample time point: week 5, during vaccination. A single vaccine dose contained 300 ug of mutant IDH1 20-mer peptide, and topical imiquimod was used with it. The CDR3 covers 15 residues. V dropped 3 bases and J dropped 2; count of bases not matched to a gene: 5. Germline V CDR1 and CDR2: SEHNR, FQNEAQ (reference sequence). A word on this clone: The antigen is unknown.

The table came from immunoSEQ multiplex PCR; TCRdb's copy has only in-frame clones and leaves some out. The table includes 40,000 to 50,000 clones, approximately 85% detected once. The sequences come from PBMCs, collected from a glioma patient whose treatment included an IDH1 peptide vaccine. This TCR derives from a man between 40 and 49 years old with glioma. This chain connects TRBV7-9 to TRBJ2-7, with 9 bases fitting TRBD2. DNA of the CDR3: TGTGCCAGCAGCTTTGGACTAGCGTTACCCTACGAGCAGTACTTC. Translating gives CASSFGLALPYEQYF.